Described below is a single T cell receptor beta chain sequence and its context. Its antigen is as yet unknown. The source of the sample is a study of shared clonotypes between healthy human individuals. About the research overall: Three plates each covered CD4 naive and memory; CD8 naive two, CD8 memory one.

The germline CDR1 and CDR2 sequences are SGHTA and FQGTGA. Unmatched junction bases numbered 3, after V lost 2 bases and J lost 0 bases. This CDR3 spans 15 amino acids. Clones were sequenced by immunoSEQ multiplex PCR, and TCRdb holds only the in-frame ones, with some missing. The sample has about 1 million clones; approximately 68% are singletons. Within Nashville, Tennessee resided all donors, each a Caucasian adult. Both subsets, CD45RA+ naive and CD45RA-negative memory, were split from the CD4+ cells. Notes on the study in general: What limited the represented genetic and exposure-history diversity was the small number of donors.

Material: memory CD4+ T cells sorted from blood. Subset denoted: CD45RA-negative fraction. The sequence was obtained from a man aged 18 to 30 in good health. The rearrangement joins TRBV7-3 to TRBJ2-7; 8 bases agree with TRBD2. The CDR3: CASSLAGGSSYEQYF. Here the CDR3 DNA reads TGTGCCAGCAGCTTAGCGGGGGGAAGCTCCTACGAGCAGTACTTC.